The T cell receptor beta chain under discussion was sequenced for a study of identifying expanded T cells in peripheral blood. Some clones are missing from TCRdb's copy, which holds only in-frame ones; the method was immunoSEQ multiplex PCR. The sample shows 90,000 or so clones, around 90% of them seen only once. The CDR3 length is 15 residues. CDR1 SNHLY and CDR2 FYNNEI come from the germline V gene. V was pared by 11 bases and J by 8 bases, with 15 bases of the junction left unmatched. This clone was detected a few times. The clonotype originates from a person aged 18-70 years in good health. The sample consisted of blood. The chain couples TRBV2 to TRBJ1-6; 7 positions match TRBD1. The CDR3 spells CAGQGGVVEHSPLHF. Here the CDR3 DNA reads TGTGCCGGCCAGGGGGGGGTCGTCGAGCATTCACCCCTCCACTTT.